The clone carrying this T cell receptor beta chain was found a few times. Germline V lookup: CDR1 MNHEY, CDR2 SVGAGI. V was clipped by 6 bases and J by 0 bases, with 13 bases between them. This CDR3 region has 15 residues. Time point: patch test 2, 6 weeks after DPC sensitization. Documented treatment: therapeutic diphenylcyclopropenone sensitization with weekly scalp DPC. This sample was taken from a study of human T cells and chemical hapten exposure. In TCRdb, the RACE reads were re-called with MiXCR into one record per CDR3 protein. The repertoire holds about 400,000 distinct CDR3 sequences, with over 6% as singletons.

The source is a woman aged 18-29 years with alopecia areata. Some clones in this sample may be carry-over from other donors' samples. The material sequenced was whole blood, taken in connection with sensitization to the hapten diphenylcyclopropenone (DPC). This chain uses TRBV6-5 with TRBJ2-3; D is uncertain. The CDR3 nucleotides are TGTGCCAGCAGGCTGCAGGTTGCTAGCACAGATACGCAGTATTTT. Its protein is CASRLQVASTDTQYF.